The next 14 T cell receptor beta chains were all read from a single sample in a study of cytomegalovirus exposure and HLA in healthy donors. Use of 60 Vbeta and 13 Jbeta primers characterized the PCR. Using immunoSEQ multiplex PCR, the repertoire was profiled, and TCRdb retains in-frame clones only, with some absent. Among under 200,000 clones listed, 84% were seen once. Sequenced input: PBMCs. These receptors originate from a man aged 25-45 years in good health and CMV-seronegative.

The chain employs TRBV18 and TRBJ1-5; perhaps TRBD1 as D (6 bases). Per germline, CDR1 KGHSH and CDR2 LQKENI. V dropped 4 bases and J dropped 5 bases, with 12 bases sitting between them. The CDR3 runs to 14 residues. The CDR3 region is CASSQQGFDQPQHF. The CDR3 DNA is TGTGCCAGCTCACAACAGGGTTTTGATCAGCCCCAGCATTTT.

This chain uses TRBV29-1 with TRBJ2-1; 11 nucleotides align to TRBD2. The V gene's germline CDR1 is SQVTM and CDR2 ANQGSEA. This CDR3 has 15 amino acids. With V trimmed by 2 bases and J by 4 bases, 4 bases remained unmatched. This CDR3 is CSVELRTSGYNEQFF. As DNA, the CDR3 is TGCAGCGTTGAACTTAGGACTAGCGGGTACAATGAGCAGTTCTTC.

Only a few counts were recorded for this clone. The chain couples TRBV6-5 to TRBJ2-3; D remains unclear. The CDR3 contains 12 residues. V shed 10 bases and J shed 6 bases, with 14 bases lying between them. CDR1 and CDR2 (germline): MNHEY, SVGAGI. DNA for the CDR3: TGTGCCACCGGAATGTCCGGGGATACGCAGTATTTT. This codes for CATGMSGDTQYF.

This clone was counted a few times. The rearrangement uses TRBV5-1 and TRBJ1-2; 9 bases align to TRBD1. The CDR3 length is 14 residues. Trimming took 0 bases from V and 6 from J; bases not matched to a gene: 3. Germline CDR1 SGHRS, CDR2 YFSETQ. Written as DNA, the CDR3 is TGCGCCAGCAGCTTGGGCGGACAGGGGAATGGCTACACCTTC. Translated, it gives CASSLGGQGNGYTF.

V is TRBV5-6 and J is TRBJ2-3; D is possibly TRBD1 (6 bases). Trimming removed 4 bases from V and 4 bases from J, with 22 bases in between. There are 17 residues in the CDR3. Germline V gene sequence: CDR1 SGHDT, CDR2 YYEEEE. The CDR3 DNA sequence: TGTGCCAGCAGCGGCACCGGGACATTCGGCTCAGCAGATACGCAGTATTTT. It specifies CASSGTGTFGSADTQYF. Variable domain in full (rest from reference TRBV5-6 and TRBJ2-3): DAGVTQSPTHLIKTRGQQVTLRCSPKSGHDTVSWYQQALGQGPQFIFQYYEEEERQRGNFPDRFSGHQFPNYSSELNVNALLLGDSALYLCASSGTGTFGSADTQYFGPGTRLTVL.

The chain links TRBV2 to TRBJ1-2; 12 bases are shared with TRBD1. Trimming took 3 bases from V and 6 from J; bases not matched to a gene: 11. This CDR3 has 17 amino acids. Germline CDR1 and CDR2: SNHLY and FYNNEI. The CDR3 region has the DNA TGTGCCAGCAGTGACCCGTTAACTGGGACAGGGGGCGATGGCTACACCTTC. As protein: CASSDPLTGTGGDGYTF.

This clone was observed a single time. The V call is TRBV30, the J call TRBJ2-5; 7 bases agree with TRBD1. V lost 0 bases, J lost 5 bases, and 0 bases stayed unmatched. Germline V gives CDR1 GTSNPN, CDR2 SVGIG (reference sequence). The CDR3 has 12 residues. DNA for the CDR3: TGTGCCTGGAGTGTACAGGGGGAGACCCAGTACTTC. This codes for CAWSVQGETQYF.

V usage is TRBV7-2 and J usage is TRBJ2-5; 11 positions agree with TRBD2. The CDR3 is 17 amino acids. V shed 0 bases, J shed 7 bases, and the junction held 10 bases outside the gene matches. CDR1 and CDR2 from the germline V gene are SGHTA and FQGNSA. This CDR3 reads CASSLAPLGLAAGTQYF. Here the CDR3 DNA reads TGTGCCAGCAGCTTAGCCCCATTGGGACTAGCGGCGGGGACCCAGTACTTC.

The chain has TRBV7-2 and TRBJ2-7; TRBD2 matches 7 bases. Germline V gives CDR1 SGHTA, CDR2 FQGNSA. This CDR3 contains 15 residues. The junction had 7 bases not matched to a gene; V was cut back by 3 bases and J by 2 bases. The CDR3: CASSFWASGTYEQYF. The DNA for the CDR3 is TGTGCCAGCAGCTTCTGGGCTAGCGGTACCTACGAGCAGTACTTC.

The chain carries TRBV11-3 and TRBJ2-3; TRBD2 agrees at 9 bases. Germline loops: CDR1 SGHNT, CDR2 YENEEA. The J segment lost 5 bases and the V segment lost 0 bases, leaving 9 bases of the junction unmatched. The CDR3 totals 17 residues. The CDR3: CASSLDMRLAAGDTQYF. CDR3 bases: TGTGCCAGCAGCTTAGATATGAGACTAGCGGCAGGAGATACGCAGTATTTT.

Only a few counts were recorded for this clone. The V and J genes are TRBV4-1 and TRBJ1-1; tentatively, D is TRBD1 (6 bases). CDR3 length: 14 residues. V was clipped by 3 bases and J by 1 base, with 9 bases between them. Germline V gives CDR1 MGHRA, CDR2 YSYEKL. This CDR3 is CASSHPDRNTEAFF. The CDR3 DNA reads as TGCGCCAGCAGCCACCCGGACAGGAACACTGAAGCTTTCTTT.

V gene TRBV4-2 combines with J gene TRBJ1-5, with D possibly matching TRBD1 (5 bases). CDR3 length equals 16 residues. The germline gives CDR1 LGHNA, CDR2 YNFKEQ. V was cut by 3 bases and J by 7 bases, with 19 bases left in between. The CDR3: CASSHGTMDQQQPQHF. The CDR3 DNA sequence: TGTGCCAGCAGCCATGGGACTATGGACCAGCAGCAGCCCCAGCATTTT.

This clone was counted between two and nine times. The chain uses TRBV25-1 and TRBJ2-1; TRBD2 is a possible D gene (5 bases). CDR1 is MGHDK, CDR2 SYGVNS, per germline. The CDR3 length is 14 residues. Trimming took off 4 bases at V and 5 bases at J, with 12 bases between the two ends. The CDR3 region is CASSARGAHNEQFF. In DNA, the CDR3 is TGTGCCAGCAGTGCCCGGGGAGCACACAATGAGCAGTTCTTC.

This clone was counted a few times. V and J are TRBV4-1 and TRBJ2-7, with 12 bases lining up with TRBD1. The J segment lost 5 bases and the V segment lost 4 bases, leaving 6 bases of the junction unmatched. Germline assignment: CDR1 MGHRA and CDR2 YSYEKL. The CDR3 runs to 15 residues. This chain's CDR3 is CASSLKGTGGNEQYF. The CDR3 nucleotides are TGCGCCAGCAGCCTTAAGGGGACAGGGGGCAACGAGCAGTACTTC.